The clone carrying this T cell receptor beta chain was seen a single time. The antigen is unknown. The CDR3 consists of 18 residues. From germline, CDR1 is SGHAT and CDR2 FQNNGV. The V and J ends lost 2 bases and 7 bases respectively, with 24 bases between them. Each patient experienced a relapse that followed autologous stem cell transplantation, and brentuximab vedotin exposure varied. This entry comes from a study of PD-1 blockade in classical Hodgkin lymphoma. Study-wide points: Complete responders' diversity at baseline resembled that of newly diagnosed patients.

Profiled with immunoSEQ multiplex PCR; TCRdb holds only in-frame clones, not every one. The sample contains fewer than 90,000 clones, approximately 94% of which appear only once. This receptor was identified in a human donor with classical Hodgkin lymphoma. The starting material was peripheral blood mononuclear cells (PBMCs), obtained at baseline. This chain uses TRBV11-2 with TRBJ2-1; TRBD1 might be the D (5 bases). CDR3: CASSLSARTTVDLNEQFF. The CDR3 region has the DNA TGTGCCAGCAGCTTATCAGCCCGGACGACAGTTGATTTGAATGAGCAGTTCTTC.